The source of this T cell receptor (beta chain) is a study of T-cell reconstitution after alpha-beta-depleted transplantation in children. This clonotype was observed at least ten times. Its antigen remains unidentified. Study observations and caveats: Surviving recipient T cells and thymic progenitors accounted for the high day-60 TCRbeta diversity observed in some patients. Counts and diversity of T cells one year after transplant came mostly from newly produced T cells. The origin of alpha-beta T cells about two months after transplant was reportedly several hundred expanded graft clones.

Using unique molecular identifiers, the investigators prepared the TCRbeta library. In TCRdb, the PCR reads were re-called with MiXCR into one record per CDR3 protein. The table includes approximately 240,000 distinct CDR3 sequences, roughly 11% detected once. The CDR3 totals 14 residues. Germline V gene lookup returns CDR1 KGHDR and CDR2 SFDVKD. The V and J ends lost 4 bases and 5 bases respectively, with 11 bases between them. The receptor was derived from a child under two years old with acute myeloid leukemia, due to receive a stem cell transplant. The rearrangement uses TRBV24-1 and TRBJ1-5; D is ambiguous. The source was PBMCs, collected before TCRalphabeta/CD19-depleted stem cell transplant. The CDR3 region is CATSDGEEDQPQHF. In DNA form, the CDR3 reads TGTGCCACCAGTGACGGGGAGGAGGATCAGCCCCAGCATTTT.